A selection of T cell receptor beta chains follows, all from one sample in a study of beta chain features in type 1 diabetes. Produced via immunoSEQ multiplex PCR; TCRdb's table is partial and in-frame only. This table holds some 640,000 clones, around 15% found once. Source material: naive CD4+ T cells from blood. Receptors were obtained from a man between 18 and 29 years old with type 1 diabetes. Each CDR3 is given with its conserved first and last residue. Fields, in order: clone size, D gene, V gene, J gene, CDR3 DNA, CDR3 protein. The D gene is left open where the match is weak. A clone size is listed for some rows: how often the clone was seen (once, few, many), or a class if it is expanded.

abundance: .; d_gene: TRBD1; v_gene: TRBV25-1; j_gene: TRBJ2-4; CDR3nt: TGTGCCAGCAGTGACCCCGGACAGGGATTGTACATTCAGTACTTC; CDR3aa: CASSDPGQGLYIQYF
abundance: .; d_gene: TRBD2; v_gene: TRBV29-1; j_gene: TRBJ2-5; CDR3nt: TGCAGCGCCGGCGGGGGGGACCAAGAGACCCAGTACTTC; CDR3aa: CSAGGGDQETQYF
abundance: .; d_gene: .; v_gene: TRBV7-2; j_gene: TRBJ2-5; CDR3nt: TGTGCCAGCAGCTTCCGAGCGCAAGAGACCCAGTACTTC; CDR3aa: CASSFRAQETQYF
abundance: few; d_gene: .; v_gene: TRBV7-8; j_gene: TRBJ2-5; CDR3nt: TGTGCCAGCAGCTTAGACAAGGATGGGGAGACCCAGTACTTC; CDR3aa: CASSLDKDGETQYF
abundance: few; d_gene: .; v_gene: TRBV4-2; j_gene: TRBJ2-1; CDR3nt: TGTGCCAGCAGCCAAGCGGGGTACGAGCAGTTCTTC; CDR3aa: CASSQAGYEQFF
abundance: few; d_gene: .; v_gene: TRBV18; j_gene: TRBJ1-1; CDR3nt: TGTGCCAGCTCGCAAGCAGGAGGCCCTGAAGCTTTCTTT; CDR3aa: CASSQAGGPEAFF
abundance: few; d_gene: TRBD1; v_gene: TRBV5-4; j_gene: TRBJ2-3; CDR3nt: TGTGCCAGCAGCTGGCTCGGACAGGCGAGCACAGATACGCAGTATTTT; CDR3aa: CASSWLGQASTDTQYF
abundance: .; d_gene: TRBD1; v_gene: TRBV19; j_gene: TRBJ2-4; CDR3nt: TGTGCCACCTGGGACAGGGGGCCAGAAAACATTCAGTACTTC; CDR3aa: CATWDRGPENIQYF
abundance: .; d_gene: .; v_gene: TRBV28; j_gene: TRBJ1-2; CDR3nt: TGTGCCAGCAGAGCTGTGGGCGCTAACTATGGCTACACCTTC; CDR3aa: CASRAVGANYGYTF
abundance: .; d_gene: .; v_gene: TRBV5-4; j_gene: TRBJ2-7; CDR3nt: TGTGCCAGCAGCTCAACTAGGGGCTCCTACGAGCAGTACTTC; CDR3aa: CASSSTRGSYEQYF
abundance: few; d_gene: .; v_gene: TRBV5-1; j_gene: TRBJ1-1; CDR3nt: TGCGCCAGCAGCTTGGCAGTGATGAACACTGAAGCTTTCTTT; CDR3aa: CASSLAVMNTEAFF
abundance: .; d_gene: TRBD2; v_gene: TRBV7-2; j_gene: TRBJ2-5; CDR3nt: TGTGCCAGCAGCTCTGGGGGGGACCTCAGGTGGGAGACCCAGTACTTC; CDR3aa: CASSSGGDLRWETQYF
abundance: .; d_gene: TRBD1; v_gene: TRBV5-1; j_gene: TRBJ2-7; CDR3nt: TGCGCCAGCAGCTTGGCGACAGGGATCTCCTACGAGCAGTACTTC; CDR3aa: CASSLATGISYEQYF
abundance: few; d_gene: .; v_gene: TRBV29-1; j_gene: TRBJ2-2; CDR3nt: TGCAGCGTTGCGTTTCCCGGGGAGCTGTTTTTT; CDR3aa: CSVAFPGELFF
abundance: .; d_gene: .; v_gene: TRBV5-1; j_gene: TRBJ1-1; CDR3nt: TGCGCCAGCAGCTTGGGACCGACGAACACTGAAGCTTTCTTT; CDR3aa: CASSLGPTNTEAFF
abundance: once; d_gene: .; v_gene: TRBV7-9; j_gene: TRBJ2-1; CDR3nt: TGTGCCAGCAGCTCCCGACTAGGAGGCTACAATGAGCAGTTCTTC; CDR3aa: CASSSRLGGYNEQFF
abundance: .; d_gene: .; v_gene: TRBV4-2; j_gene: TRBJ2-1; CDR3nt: TGTGCCAGCAACCTCGCCTTCGCCGGGACACTGGGCACCTACAATGAGCAGTTCTTC; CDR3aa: CASNLAFAGTLGTYNEQFF
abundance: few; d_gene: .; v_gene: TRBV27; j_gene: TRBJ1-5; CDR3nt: TGTGCCAGCAGTCGCGCAGGGGTTCAGCCCCAGCATTTT; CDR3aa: CASSRAGVQPQHF
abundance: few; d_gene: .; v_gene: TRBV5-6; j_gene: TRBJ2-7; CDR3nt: TGTGCCAGCAGTTTGGACAGTGAGCAGTACTTC; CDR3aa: CASSLDSEQYF